This T cell receptor (beta chain) was recovered during a study of T cell repertoires in cytomegalovirus infection. Study-level information: Public TCR beta signatures marked donors with CMV infection and the matching HLA.

TCRdb analysed the reads with MiXCR anew, one entry per CDR3 protein. The sample yields 70,000 to 85,000 distinct CDR3 sequences, 40% seen once. Whole-study results and caveats: Dominating the ex vivo response were TCR beta clonotypes that were CMV-specific and HLA-C-restricted. Accumulated public TCR beta family frequency recognized individuals carrying CMV together with the relevant HLA.

This clonotype has at least ten counts. Its antigen is unknown. Deletions cut 6 bases from V and 0 bases from J, with 10 bases between. The CDR3 sequence is 14 residues long. Germline V gene lookup returns CDR1 MNHEY and CDR2 SVGAGI. This clonotype originated in a human donor in good health (CMV status not recorded). Some clones in this sample may be carry-over from other donors' samples. Sequences were derived from CD8+ T cells from cultured PBMCs, sampled from culture after CMV antigen stimulation. The gene calls are TRBV6-5 and TRBJ2-3, with D uncertain. The chain's CDR3 is CASSPTGSTDTQYF. DNA of the CDR3: TGTGCCAGCAGCCCGACTGGTAGCACAGATACGCAGTATTTT.